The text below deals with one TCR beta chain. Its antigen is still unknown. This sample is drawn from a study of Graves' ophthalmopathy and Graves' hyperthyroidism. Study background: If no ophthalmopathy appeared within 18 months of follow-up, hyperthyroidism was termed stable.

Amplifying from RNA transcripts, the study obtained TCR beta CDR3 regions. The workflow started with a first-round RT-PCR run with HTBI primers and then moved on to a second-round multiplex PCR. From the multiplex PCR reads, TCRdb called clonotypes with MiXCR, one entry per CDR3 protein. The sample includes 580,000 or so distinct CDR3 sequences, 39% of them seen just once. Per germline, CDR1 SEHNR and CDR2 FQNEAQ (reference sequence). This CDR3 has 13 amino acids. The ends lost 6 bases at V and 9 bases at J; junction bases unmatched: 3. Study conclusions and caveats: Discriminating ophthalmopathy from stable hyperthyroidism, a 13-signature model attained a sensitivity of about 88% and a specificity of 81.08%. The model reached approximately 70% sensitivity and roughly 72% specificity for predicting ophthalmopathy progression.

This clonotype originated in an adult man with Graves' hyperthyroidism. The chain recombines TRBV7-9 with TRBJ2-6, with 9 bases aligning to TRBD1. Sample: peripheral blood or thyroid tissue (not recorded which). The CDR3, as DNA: TGTGCCAGCAGTCCGGACAGGGGCAACGTCCTGACTTTC. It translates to CASSPDRGNVLTF.